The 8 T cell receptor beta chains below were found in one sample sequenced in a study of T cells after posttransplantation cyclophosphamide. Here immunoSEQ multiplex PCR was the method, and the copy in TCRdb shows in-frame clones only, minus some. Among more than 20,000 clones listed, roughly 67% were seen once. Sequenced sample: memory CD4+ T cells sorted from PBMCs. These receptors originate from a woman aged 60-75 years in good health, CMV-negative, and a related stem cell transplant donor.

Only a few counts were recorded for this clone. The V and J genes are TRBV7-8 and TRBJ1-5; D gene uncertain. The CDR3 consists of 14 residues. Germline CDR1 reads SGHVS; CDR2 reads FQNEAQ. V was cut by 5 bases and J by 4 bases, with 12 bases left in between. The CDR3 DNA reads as TGTGCCAGCAGCCCCCGGGGTCCGAATCAGCCCCAGCATTTT. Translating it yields CASSPRGPNQPQHF.

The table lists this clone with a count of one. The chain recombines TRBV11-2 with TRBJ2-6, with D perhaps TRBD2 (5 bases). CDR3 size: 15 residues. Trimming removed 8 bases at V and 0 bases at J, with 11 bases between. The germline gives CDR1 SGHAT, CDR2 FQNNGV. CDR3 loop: CASSSGVSGANVLTF. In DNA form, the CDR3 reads TGTGCCAGCTCCTCCGGGGTCTCTGGGGCCAACGTCCTGACTTTC.

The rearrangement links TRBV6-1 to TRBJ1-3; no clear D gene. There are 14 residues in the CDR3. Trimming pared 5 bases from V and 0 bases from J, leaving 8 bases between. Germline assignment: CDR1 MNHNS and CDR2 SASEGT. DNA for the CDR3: TGTGCCAGCAGTCCAAACTTCTCTGGAAACACCATATATTTT. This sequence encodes CASSPNFSGNTIYF.

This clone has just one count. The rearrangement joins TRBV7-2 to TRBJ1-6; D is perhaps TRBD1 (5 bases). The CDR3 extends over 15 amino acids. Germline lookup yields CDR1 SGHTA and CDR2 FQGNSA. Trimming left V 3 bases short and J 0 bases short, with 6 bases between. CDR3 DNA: TGTGCCAGCAGCTTGGGGGGCTCCTATAATTCACCCCTCCACTTT. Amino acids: CASSLGGSYNSPLHF.

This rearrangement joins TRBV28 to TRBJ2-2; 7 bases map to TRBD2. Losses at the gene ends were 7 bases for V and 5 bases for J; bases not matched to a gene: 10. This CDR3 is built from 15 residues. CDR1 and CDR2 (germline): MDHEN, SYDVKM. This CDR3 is CASTWEGSGTGELFF. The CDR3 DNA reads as TGTGCCAGCACCTGGGAGGGGTCGGGGACCGGGGAGCTGTTTTTT. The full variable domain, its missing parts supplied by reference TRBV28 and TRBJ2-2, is DVKVTQSSRYLVKRTGEKVFLECVQDMDHENMFWYRQDPGLGLRLIYFSYDVKMKEKGDIPEGYSVSREKKERFSLILESASTNQTSMYLCASTWEGSGTGELFFGEGSRLTVL.

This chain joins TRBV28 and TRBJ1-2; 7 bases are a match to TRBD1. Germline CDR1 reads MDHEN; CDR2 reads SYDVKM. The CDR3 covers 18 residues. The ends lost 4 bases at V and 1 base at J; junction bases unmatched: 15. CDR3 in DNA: TGTGCCAGCAGTTCGTACTCCCGAATGACAGGGAATAACTATGGCTACACCTTC. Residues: CASSSYSRMTGNNYGYTF.

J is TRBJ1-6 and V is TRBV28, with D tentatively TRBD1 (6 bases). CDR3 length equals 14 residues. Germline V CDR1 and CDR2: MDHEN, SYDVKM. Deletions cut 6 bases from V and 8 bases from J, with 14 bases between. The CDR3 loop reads CASRPGVQDSPLHF. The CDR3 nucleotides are TGTGCCAGCAGGCCAGGGGTCCAGGATTCACCCCTCCACTTT.

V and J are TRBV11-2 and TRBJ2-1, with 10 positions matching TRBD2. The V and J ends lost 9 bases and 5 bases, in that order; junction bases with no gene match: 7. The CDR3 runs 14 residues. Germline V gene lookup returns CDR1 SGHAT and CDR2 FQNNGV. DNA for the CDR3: TGTGCCAGTACATTGGGACTAGCGAACAATGAGCAGTTCTTC. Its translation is CASTLGLANNEQFF.